The clone carrying this T cell receptor beta chain has just a few counts. Its cognate antigen is unknown. This sample was taken from a study of cytotoxic CD8 clonotypes in ibrutinib-treated CLL. General study findings and limits: With treatment, public clonotypes, which were uncommon, either contracted or remained stable.

Libraries were prepared by immunoSEQ multiplex PCR; TCRdb keeps only in-frame clonotypes and omits some of them. This sample carries hundreds of thousands of clones, 60% to 80% of them seen once, and the ten largest clones take around 6.6%. The sequenced sample was PBMCs, obtained after 36 months of ibrutinib treatment. The receptor's source is a human donor with chronic lymphocytic leukemia.

The CDR3 reads CASSGHRRGGRWEETQYF. CDR3 bases: TGTGCCAGCAGCGGCCATAGACGCGGGGGGCGCTGGGAAGAGACCCAGTACTTC. The gene calls are TRBV7-2 and TRBJ2-5, with 8 bases lining up with TRBD2. The CDR3 has 18 amino acids. The J segment lost 3 bases and the V segment lost 5 bases, leaving 17 bases of the junction unmatched. Germline CDR1 and CDR2: SGHTA and FQGNSA.